These 5 T cell receptor beta chains were all obtained from the same sample, sequenced in a study of blood T cell repertoires in COVID-19. Some clones are missing from TCRdb's copy, which holds only in-frame ones; the method was immunoSEQ multiplex PCR. The sample gives 130,000 to 150,000 clones, under 90% of which show up once; around 3.4% is in the top ten. Input material: peripheral blood. These receptors all stem from an older man who had recovered from COVID-19.

This clone has only a few counts. This chain joins TRBV30 and TRBJ2-7; 9 bases map to TRBD1. Per the germline V gene, CDR1 is GTSNPN and CDR2 is SVGIG (reference sequence). This CDR3 comprises 14 residues. J was trimmed by 2 bases and V by 0 bases; bases with no gene match: 2. In DNA, the CDR3 is TGTGCCTGGAGTGTCGGGACAGGGACCTACGAGCAGTACTTC. Its protein is CAWSVGTGTYEQYF.

In this sample, this clone turned up once. This chain joins TRBV30 and TRBJ2-1; D gene unclear. The CDR3 is 14 amino acids. V gave up 5 bases and J gave up 0 bases, with 11 bases separating them. CDR1 and CDR2 from the germline V gene are GTSNPN and SVGIG (reference sequence). DNA for the CDR3: TGTGCCTGGGGCACCATTAGCTCCTACAATGAGCAGTTCTTC. Translation gives CAWGTISSYNEQFF.

The V gene is TRBV28, the J gene TRBJ1-2; 8 nucleotides match TRBD1. The CDR3 loop spans 17 amino acids. Germline V gene lookup returns CDR1 MDHEN and CDR2 SYDVKM. The junction had 16 bases not matched to a gene; V was cut back by 4 bases and J by 6 bases. The CDR3 region has the DNA TGTGCCAGCAGTTCCTCCCCGGGACAGGAACCGACAAATGGCTACACCTTC. Encoded protein: CASSSSPGQEPTNGYTF.

V and J are TRBV10-3 and TRBJ1-2, with 7 bases lining up with TRBD1. With 10 bases clipped from V and 4 bases from J, the junction kept 18 bases outside the gene matches. CDR3 size: 16 residues. Germline CDR1 ENHRY, CDR2 SYGVKD. CDR3 residues: CATLRDSILSGYGYTF. Here the CDR3 DNA reads TGTGCCACCCTCCGGGACAGCATCCTATCTGGCTATGGCTACACCTTC.

The chain carries TRBV3-1 (or the pseudogene TRBV3-2) and TRBJ1-1, with D unresolved. V was cut by 2 bases and J by 0 bases, with 7 bases left in between. The CDR3 sequence is 14 residues long. Germline assignment: CDR1 LGHDT and CDR2 YNNKEL (reference sequence). This CDR3 is CASSQKRLNTEAFF. The CDR3 DNA reads as TGTGCCAGCAGCCAAAAGCGGTTGAACACTGAAGCTTTCTTT.